The 6 T cell receptor beta chains in this list originate from one sample, sequenced in a study of technical replicates of blood from several donors. Measured with immunoSEQ multiplex PCR; TCRdb has only the in-frame clones, and not every one. The table shows 13,000 to 15,000 clones, with around 82% occurring only once. Input material: PBMCs. The source of these receptors is a human donor in good health.

This clone was seen a handful of times. The chain employs TRBV19 and TRBJ1-2; TRBD1 might be the D (6 bases). Trimming removed 5 bases from V and 8 bases from J, with 15 bases in between. The CDR3 covers 13 residues. Germline CDR1 reads LNHDA; CDR2 reads SQIVND (reference sequence). The CDR3 here is CASSLMTGDGYTF. For the CDR3, the DNA is TGTGCCAGTAGTTTAATGACAGGAGACGGCTACACCTTC.

The chain recombines TRBV5-8 with TRBJ2-1; 10 bases match TRBD1. The CDR3 is 16 amino acids. Germline CDR1 is SGHTS and CDR2 is YDEGEE. Trimming took 1 base from V and 7 from J; bases not matched to a gene: 8. The CDR3 DNA is TGTGCCAGCAGCTTGCTGGGGGACAGGGGTAGTAATGAGCAGTTCTTC. Protein sequence: CASSLLGDRGSNEQFF.

This chain connects TRBV19 to TRBJ2-5; 9 bases match TRBD2. The CDR3 sequence is 14 residues long. CDR1 and CDR2 from the germline V gene are LNHDA and SQIVND (reference sequence). V trimming: 5 bases; J trimming: 5 bases; junction bases outside the gene matches: 6. CDR3: CASSRAGGPETQYF. CDR3 nucleotide sequence: TGTGCCAGTAGTCGGGCGGGAGGGCCGGAGACCCAGTACTTC.

The V gene is TRBV5-4, the J gene TRBJ2-3, with D unresolved. Deletions cut 0 bases from V and 1 base from J, with 12 bases between. The CDR3 extends over 16 amino acids. CDR1 SGHNT and CDR2 YYREEE come from the germline V gene (reference sequence). The CDR3 protein is CASSLEISSRTDTQYF. In DNA form, the CDR3 reads TGTGCCAGCAGCTTGGAGATTAGCTCACGCACAGATACGCAGTATTTT. The whole variable domain, filled in from reference TRBV5-4 and TRBJ2-3, reads ETGVTQSPTHLIKTRGQQVTLRCSSQSGHNTVSWYQQALGQGPQFIFQYYREEENGRGNFPPRFSGLQFPNYSSELNVNALELDDSALYLCASSLEISSRTDTQYFGPGTRLTVL.

V is TRBV30 and J is TRBJ2-7; the D gene is possibly TRBD2 (6 bases). CDR1 and CDR2 from the germline V gene are GTSNPN and SVGIG (reference sequence). The CDR3 sequence is 14 residues long. The V gene lost 3 bases and the J gene lost 0 bases, with 12 bases spanning the gap. CDR3 in DNA: TGTGCCTGGAGCTACCTCGGGAGCTCCTACGAGCAGTACTTC. This translates into CAWSYLGSSYEQYF.

In this sample, this clone turned up once. The chain carries TRBV5-1 and TRBJ2-2, with 9 bases matching TRBD2. This CDR3 spans 16 amino acids. Germline V gene lookup returns CDR1 SGHRS and CDR2 YFSETQ. With V trimmed by 10 bases and J by 5 bases, 15 bases remained unmatched. CDR3 residues: CAPRGASGIGTGELFF. DNA for the CDR3: TGCGCCCCCCGGGGGGCTAGCGGGATTGGAACCGGGGAGCTGTTTTTT. Drawing the rest from reference TRBV5-1 and TRBJ2-2, the complete variable domain is KAGVTQTPRYLIKTRGQQVTLSCSPISGHRSVSWYQQTPGQGLQFLFEYFSETQRNKGNFPGRFSGRQFSNSRSEMNVSTLELGDSALYLCAPRGASGIGTGELFFGEGSRLTVL.